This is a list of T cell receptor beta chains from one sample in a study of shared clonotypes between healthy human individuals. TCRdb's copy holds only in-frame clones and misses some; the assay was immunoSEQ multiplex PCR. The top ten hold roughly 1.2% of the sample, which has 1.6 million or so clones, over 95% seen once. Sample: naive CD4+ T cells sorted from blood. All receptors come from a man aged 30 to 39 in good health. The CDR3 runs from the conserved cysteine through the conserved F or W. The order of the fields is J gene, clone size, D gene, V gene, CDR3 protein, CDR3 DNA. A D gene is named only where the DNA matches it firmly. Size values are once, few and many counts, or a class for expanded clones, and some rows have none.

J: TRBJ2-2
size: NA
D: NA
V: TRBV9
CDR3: CASSVVIDFNTGELFF
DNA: TGTGCCAGCAGCGTAGTGATTGACTTCAACACCGGGGAGCTGTTTTTT

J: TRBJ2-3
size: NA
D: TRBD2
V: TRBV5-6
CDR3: CASSPARASGRARADTQYF
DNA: TGTGCCAGCAGCCCGGCGAGGGCTAGCGGGAGGGCCAGGGCAGATACGCAGTATTTT

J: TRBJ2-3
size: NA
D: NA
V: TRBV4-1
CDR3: CASSRGARTDTQYF
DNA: TGCGCCAGCAGCCGCGGAGCCCGCACAGATACGCAGTATTTT

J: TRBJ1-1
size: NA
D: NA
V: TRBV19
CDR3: CASSIVLVTTEAFF
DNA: TGTGCCAGTAGTATAGTACTCGTTACCACTGAAGCTTTCTTT

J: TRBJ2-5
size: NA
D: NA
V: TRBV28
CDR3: CASSLGGWSQETQYF
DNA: TGTGCCAGCAGTTTAGGAGGGTGGTCCCAAGAGACCCAGTACTTC

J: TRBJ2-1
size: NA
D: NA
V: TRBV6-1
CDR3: CASSGLAHNEQFF
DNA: TGTGCCAGCAGTGGGCTAGCCCACAATGAGCAGTTCTTC

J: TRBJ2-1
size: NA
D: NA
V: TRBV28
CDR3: CASRDLGEQFF
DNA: TGTGCCAGCAGAGACTTGGGTGAGCAGTTCTTC

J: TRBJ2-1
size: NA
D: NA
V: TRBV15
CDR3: CATSREDGFSYNEQFF
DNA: TGTGCCACCAGCAGAGAGGACGGCTTCTCCTACAATGAGCAGTTCTTC

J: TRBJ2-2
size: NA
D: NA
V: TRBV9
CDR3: CASGKNWGNTGELFF
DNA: TGTGCCAGCGGAAAGAACTGGGGGAACACCGGGGAGCTGTTTTTT

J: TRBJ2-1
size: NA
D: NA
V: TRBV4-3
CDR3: CASSQEERSSRFF
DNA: TGCGCCAGCAGCCAAGAGGAACGGTCCTCCCGGTTCTTC

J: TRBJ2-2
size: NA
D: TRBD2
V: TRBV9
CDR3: CASSVVPSGGTGELFF
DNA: TGTGCCAGCAGCGTAGTCCCTAGCGGGGGCACCGGGGAGCTGTTTTTT

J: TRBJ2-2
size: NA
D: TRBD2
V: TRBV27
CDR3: CASSLVAGNTGELFF
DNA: TGTGCCAGCAGTTTAGTAGCGGGGAACACCGGGGAGCTGTTTTTT

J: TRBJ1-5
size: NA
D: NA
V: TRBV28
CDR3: CASTKIDTRGGLNQPQHF
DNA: TGTGCCAGCACTAAAATTGACACCAGGGGAGGGTTGAATCAGCCCCAGCATTTT

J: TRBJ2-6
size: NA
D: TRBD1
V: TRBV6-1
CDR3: CASSVGQGSGANVLTF
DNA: TGTGCCAGCAGTGTCGGACAGGGCTCGGGGGCCAACGTCCTGACTTTC

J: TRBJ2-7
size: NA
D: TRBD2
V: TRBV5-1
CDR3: CASSLDRTSGRLISYEQYF
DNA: TGCGCCAGCAGCTTGGACCGGACTAGCGGGAGGCTAATCTCCTACGAGCAGTACTTC

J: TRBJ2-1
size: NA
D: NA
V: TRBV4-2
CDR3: CASSQGVVEGSDNEQFF
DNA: TGTGCCAGCAGCCAAGGAGTGGTCGAGGGTTCGGACAATGAGCAGTTCTTC

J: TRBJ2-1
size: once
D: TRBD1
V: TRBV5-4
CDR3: CASSGGQGVLNEQFF
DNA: TGTGCCAGCAGCGGGGGACAGGGGGTTTTAAATGAGCAGTTCTTC